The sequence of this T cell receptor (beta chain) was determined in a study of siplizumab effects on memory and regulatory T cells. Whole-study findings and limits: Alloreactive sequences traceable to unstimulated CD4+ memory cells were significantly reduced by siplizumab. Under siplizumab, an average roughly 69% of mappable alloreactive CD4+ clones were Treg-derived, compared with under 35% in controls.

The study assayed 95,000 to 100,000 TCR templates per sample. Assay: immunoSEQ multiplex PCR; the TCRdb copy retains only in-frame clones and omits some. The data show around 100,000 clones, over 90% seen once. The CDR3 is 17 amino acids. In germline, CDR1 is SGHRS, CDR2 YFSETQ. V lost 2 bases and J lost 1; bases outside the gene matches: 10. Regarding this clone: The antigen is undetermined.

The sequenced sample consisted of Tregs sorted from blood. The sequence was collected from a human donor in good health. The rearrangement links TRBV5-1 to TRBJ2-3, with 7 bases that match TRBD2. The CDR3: CASSFFGGSAGTDTQYF. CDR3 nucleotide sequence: TGCGCCAGCAGCTTTTTTGGCGGGAGTGCGGGCACAGATACGCAGTATTTT.